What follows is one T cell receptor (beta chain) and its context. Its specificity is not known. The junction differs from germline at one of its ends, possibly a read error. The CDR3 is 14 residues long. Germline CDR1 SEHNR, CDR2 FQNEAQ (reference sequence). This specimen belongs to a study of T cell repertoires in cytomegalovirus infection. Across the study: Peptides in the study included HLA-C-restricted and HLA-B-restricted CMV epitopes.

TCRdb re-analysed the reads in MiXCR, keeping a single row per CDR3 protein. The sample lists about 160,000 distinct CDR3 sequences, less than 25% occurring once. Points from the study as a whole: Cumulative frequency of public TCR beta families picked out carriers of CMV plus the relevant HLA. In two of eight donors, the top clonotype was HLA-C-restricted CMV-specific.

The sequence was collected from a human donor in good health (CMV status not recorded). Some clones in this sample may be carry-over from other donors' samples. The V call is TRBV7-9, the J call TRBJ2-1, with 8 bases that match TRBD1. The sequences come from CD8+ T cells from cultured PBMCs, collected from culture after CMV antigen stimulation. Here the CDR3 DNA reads TGTGCCAGCAGCCTAGCCCAGGGGGCTGGGGAGCAGTTCTTC. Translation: CASSLAQGAGEQFF. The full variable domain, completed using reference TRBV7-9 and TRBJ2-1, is DTGVSQNPRHKITKRGQNVTFRCDPISEHNRLYWYRQTLGQGPEFLTYFQNEAQLEKSRLLSDRFSAERPKGSFSTLEIQRTEQGDSAMYLCASSLAQGAGEQFFGPGTRLTVL.